This T cell receptor (beta chain) was identified during a study of CD4 T cells in relation to SARS-CoV-2 and coronaviruses. Study results and caveats: Each donor contributed either pre-pandemic or post-infection samples, not both.

Clones were sequenced by immunoSEQ multiplex PCR, and TCRdb holds only the in-frame ones, with some missing. The sample lists around 22,000 clones; about four fifths were seen once. V lost 7 bases to trimming and J lost 0 bases, with 13 bases between them. CDR1 is SQVTM, CDR2 ANQGSEA, per germline. The CDR3 runs to 14 residues. Concerning this clone itself: Its antigen is not identified.

CD4+ T cells from unexposed donors were obtained before the COVID-19 pandemic (2011-2018). After ten to eleven days of culture, CD4+ T cells were isolated. As cell numbers allowed, unexposed-donor CD4+ T cells faced SARS-CoV-2 S/N and four cold-coronavirus spikes. PBMCs were plated at a few million per well in IL-2-containing medium. This sequence originates from a human donor in good health. Sequenced: CD4+ T cells from PBMCs, cultured in vitro. The gene calls are TRBV29-1 and TRBJ1-3; TRBD1 is a possible D gene (6 bases). The CDR3 DNA sequence: TGCAGCGGAAGCAGGGGAACCTCTGGAAACACCATATATTTT. Translating it yields CSGSRGTSGNTIYF.